The text below deals with one T cell receptor (beta chain). The antigen remains undetermined. Assay: immunoSEQ multiplex PCR; the TCRdb copy retains only in-frame clones and omits some. Of tens of thousands of clones listed, approximately 80% are singletons. The entry originates in a study of chemoradiotherapy in HPV16-positive cancers. Across the whole study: Candidate HPV-specific clones and shared TCR motifs came from a couple of HPV16-positive patients. Broader study findings: Only two HPV16-positive patients supplied the functional HPV-specificity definition.

Deletions cut 6 bases from V and 6 bases from J, with 11 bases between. CDR3 length: 12 amino acids. CDR1 SNHLY and CDR2 FYNNEI come from the germline V gene. The sequencing used blood, collected from a patient who underwent chemoradiotherapy. This TCR was sampled from a human donor with HPV-associated anogenital cancer. This chain uses TRBV2 with TRBJ1-1; possible D gene TRBD1, 6 bases. The CDR3 protein is CASSDSGAEAFF. CDR3 coding DNA: TGTGCCAGCAGCGATTCAGGGGCTGAAGCTTTCTTT.